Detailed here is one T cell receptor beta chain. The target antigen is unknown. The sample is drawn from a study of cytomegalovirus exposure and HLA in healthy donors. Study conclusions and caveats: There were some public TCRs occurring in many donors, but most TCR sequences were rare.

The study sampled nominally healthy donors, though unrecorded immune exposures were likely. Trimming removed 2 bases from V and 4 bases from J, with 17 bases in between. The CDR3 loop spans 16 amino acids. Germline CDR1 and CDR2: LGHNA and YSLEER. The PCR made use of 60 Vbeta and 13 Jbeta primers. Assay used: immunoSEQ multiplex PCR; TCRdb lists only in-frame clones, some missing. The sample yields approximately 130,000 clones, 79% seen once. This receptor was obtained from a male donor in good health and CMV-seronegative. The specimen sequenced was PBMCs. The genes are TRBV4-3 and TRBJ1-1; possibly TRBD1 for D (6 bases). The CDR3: CASSQRGGGYSTEAFF. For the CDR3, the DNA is TGCGCCAGCAGCCAACGAGGGGGTGGGTATTCCACTGAAGCTTTCTTT.